Below are 11 T cell receptor beta chains sequenced from a single sample in a study of T-cell reconstitution after alpha-beta-depleted transplantation in children. Unique molecular identifiers were incorporated into the prepared TCRbeta library. TCRdb re-derived calls from the PCR reads in MiXCR, one entry per CDR3 protein. The sample holds some 840,000 distinct CDR3 sequences, 16% seen once. The source material was PBMCs, mostly from graft donor cells, sampled 360 days after TCRalphabeta/CD19-depleted stem cell transplant. The receptors stem from a male patient under 18 who had a stem cell transplant for acute lymphoblastic leukemia, so the T cells may come from the graft donor.

This clonotype has a handful of counts. The chain carries TRBV5-1 and TRBJ1-4, with 9 positions matching TRBD1. Germline CDR1 SGHRS, CDR2 YFSETQ. The J segment lost 4 bases and the V segment lost 4 bases, leaving 8 bases of the junction unmatched. The CDR3 totals 16 residues. The CDR3 region has the DNA TGCGCCAGCAGCAAATGGACAGGGGTGATTAATGAAAAACTGTTTTTT. It yields the protein CASSKWTGVINEKLFF.

This sequence joins TRBV6-1 and TRBJ1-1; unclear D gene. The CDR3 is 13 residues long. V was shortened by 3 bases and J by 10 bases, with 15 bases between the two germline ends. Germline assignment: CDR1 MNHNS and CDR2 SASEGT. CDR3 protein: CASSEFQGLTAFF. CDR3 nucleotides: TGTGCCAGCAGTGAGTTTCAAGGACTGACAGCTTTCTTT.

The chain has TRBV9 and TRBJ2-2; 10 nucleotides align to TRBD2. Germline-derived CDR1 and CDR2 are SGDLS and YYNGEE. The CDR3 totals 15 residues. Trimming at V came to 6 bases and at J to 8 bases, leaving 10 bases not matched to a gene. The CDR3 sequence: CASTRTSGGLGELFF. CDR3 nucleotide sequence: TGTGCCAGCACCAGGACTAGCGGAGGGCTTGGGGAGCTGTTTTTT.

The chain employs TRBV2 and TRBJ2-1; 10 bases agree with TRBD2. Trimming at V came to 7 bases and at J to 4 bases, leaving 16 bases not matched to a gene. The germline V gene encodes CDR1 SNHLY and CDR2 FYNNEI. This CDR3 has 18 amino acids. The CDR3 bases are TGTGCCAGCAATTGGATTGGAGCGGGAGGGTCTGGGTACAATGAGCAGTTCTTC. The encoded protein is CASNWIGAGGSGYNEQFF.

The chain couples TRBV2 to TRBJ2-5; D possibly uses TRBD1 or TRBD2 (5 bases each). V gave up 7 bases and J gave up 5 bases, with 20 bases separating them. The germline CDR1 and CDR2 sequences are SNHLY and FYNNEI. The CDR3 is 15 amino acids. CDR3 sequence reads: CASISGLVRGETQYF. The CDR3 nucleotides are TGTGCCAGCATTTCTGGTCTGGTGAGGGGTGAGACCCAGTACTTC.

There are a few counts of this clonotype. The V and J genes are TRBV13 and TRBJ2-3; D might be TRBD1 (5 bases). This CDR3 contains 13 residues. Germline CDR1 is PRHDT and CDR2 is FYEKMQ (reference sequence). Trimming removed 4 bases at V and 5 bases at J, with 10 bases between. The CDR3 DNA reads as TGTGCCAGCAGCTCCACAAGGGGAGATACGCAGTATTTT. As protein: CASSSTRGDTQYF.

Here the CDR3 DNA reads TGTGCCAGCAGCCCACGACTAGATGAGGAGACCCAGTACTTC. As protein: CASSPRLDEETQYF. V gene TRBV11-2 combines with J gene TRBJ2-5, with D possibly matching TRBD2 (6 bases). CDR3 length: 14 residues. The germline V gene has CDR1 SGHAT and CDR2 FQNNGV. V was clipped by 5 bases and J by 5 bases, with 15 bases between them. Filled out from reference TRBV11-2 and TRBJ2-5, the complete variable domain reads EAGVAQSPRYKIIEKRQSVAFWCNPISGHATLYWYQQILGQGPKLLIQFQNNGVVDDSQLPKDRFSAERLKGVDSTLKIQPAKLEDSAVYLCASSPRLDEETQYFGPGTRLLVL.

V is TRBV5-1 and J is TRBJ2-1, with D possibly being TRBD2 (6 bases). Trimming took off 4 bases at V and 5 bases at J, with 16 bases between the two ends. The CDR3 sequence is 15 residues long. Germline values: CDR1 SGHRS, CDR2 YFSETQ. CDR3 loop: CASSEDQRANNEQFF. The CDR3 DNA is TGCGCCAGCAGCGAGGACCAGCGGGCAAACAATGAGCAGTTCTTC.

V gene TRBV4-1 combines with J gene TRBJ2-4, with D possibly matching TRBD1 (6 bases). Germline CDR1 and CDR2: MGHRA and YSYEKL. The CDR3 loop spans 14 amino acids. Trimming removed 3 bases at V and 5 bases at J, with 11 bases between. Written as DNA, the CDR3 is TGCGCCAGCAGCCATAAAGACAGGCAAAACATTCAGTACTTC. It is translated as CASSHKDRQNIQYF.

About this clonotype itself: Since a much larger clone is just one base distant, this may be a read error. The genes are TRBV2 and TRBJ2-3; D may be TRBD2 (5 bases). The ends were cut back, 6 bases at V and 2 bases at J, with 6 bases in the middle. The germline gives CDR1 SNHLY, CDR2 FYNNEI. The CDR3 covers 12 residues. The CDR3 protein is CASRDSTDTQYF. In DNA form, the CDR3 reads TGTGCCAGCAGGGACTCCACAGATACGCAGTATTTT. Supplemented by reference TRBV2 and TRBJ2-3, the full variable domain reads EPEVTQTPSHQVTQMGQEVILRCVPISNHLYFYWYRQILGQKVEFLVSFYNNEISEKSEIFDDQFSVERPDGSNFTLKIRSTKLEDSAMYFCASRDSTDTQYFGPGTRLTVL.

In this sample, this clonotype turned up a few times. V usage is TRBV2 and J usage is TRBJ2-7; 13 nucleotides align to TRBD2. The CDR3 spans 18 residues. Trimming cost V 8 bases and J 3 bases; bases outside gene matches: 16. CDR1 is SNHLY and CDR2 is FYNNEI in the germline V gene. This CDR3 is CASYVGLAGVGVLYEQYF. The CDR3 nucleotides read TGTGCCAGCTACGTCGGACTAGCGGGAGTGGGAGTTCTCTACGAGCAGTACTTC.